This entry is about one T cell receptor beta chain. Its antigen is unidentified. This table comes from immunoSEQ multiplex PCR, and its TCRdb copy is limited to in-frame clones, with some not included. The data hold about 36,000 clones, with 88% observed a single time. Germline-derived CDR1 and CDR2 are LNHNV and YYDKDF (reference sequence). The CDR3 consists of 14 residues. The V and J ends lost 3 bases and 0 bases respectively, with 8 bases between them. The data were obtained in a study of OX40 agonist ivuxolimab in advanced cancers. Background on the study: Six ivuxolimab dose levels, 0.01 to 10 mg/kg, were given intravenously every 2 weeks. Antecedent anti-PD-1, anti-PD-L1 or anti-CTLA-4 therapy was permissible, with under 50% having received some.

Study outcomes and limitations: Some patients who did not respond also had low normalized T-cell clonal expansion.

The V and J genes are TRBV15 and TRBJ1-2; D gene uncertain. The sequence was obtained from an adult with an advanced solid tumor such as melanoma, head and neck, liver or kidney cancer. This material consisted of CD4+ or CD8+ T cells sorted from blood, taken in a trial of the OX40 agonist ivuxolimab. Here the CDR3 DNA reads TGTGCCACCAGCAGCCGCGGGCCTAACTATGGCTACACCTTC. It translates to CATSSRGPNYGYTF.